The next 8 T cell receptor beta chains were all read from a single sample in a study of blood T cell repertoires in COVID-19. TCRdb keeps only in-frame clones here, not all; method: immunoSEQ multiplex PCR. The sample includes some 53,000 clones, more than 75% of them seen just once. Input material: peripheral blood. The origin of the receptors is a human donor with active COVID-19. The donor label of this sample is uncertain.

CDR3 amino acids: CASTQTSGSYEQYF. CDR3 nucleotide sequence: TGTGCCAGCACCCAGACTAGCGGGTCCTACGAGCAGTACTTC. V usage is TRBV6-6 and J usage is TRBJ2-7; TRBD2 agrees at 10 bases. J was trimmed by 1 base and V by 7 bases; bases with no gene match: 4. Germline lookup yields CDR1 MNHNY and CDR2 SVGAGI (reference sequence). The CDR3 extends over 14 amino acids.

This clone was counted once. This chain uses TRBV19 with TRBJ1-5; TRBD1 matches at 7 bases. CDR1 is LNHDA, CDR2 SQIVND, per germline (reference sequence). The V and J ends lost 3 bases and 11 bases, in that order; junction bases with no gene match: 10. The CDR3 has 14 residues. CDR3 sequence reads: CASSIGQAGGAQHF. In nucleotides, the CDR3 is TGTGCCAGTAGTATCGGACAGGCTGGAGGAGCCCAGCATTTT.

This rearrangement joins TRBV2 to TRBJ2-1; 8 bases line up with TRBD2. The CDR3 is 13 amino acids. Germline loops: CDR1 SNHLY, CDR2 FYNNEI. The trim removed 6 bases at V and 6 bases at J, leaving 4 bases unmatched. The CDR3 reads CASRLAGVNEQFF. The DNA for the CDR3 is TGTGCCAGCAGGCTAGCGGGCGTCAATGAGCAGTTCTTC.

This chain uses TRBV27 with TRBJ2-7; 9 bases are shared with TRBD1. This CDR3 region has 16 residues. Germline-derived CDR1 and CDR2 are MNHEY and SMNVEV (reference sequence). J was trimmed by 2 bases and V by 4 bases; bases with no gene match: 9. CDR3 sequence (DNA): TGTGCCAGCAGTTCCGGGACAGGGTCCCTCACCTACGAGCAGTACTTC. Protein product: CASSSGTGSLTYEQYF.

The chain uses TRBV10-3 and TRBJ2-3; D gene uncertain. The CDR3 spans 13 residues. Germline CDR1 reads ENHRY; CDR2 reads SYGVKD. V dropped 7 bases and J dropped 2 bases, with 10 bases sitting between them. CDR3 region: CAITSSPTDTQYF. In DNA form, the CDR3 reads TGTGCCATCACCTCTTCCCCCACAGATACGCAGTATTTT.

The chain joins TRBV6-5 to TRBJ2-7; maybe TRBD2 (5 bases). Trimming stripped 9 bases from V and 2 bases from J, with 14 bases between. The CDR3 covers 13 residues. From germline, CDR1 is MNHEY and CDR2 SVGAGI. CDR3 sequence: CASQRTGTYEQYF. CDR3 DNA sequence: TGTGCCAGTCAACGGACGGGGACCTACGAGCAGTACTTC.

In DNA form, the CDR3 reads TGTGCCTCCACGACAGGGGTCCTCAATGAGCAGTTCTTC. The encoded protein is CASTTGVLNEQFF. The chain carries TRBV9 and TRBJ2-1, with TRBD1 identical over 8 bases. There are 13 residues in the CDR3. Germline V gene data show CDR1 as SGDLS and CDR2 as YYNGEE. With 10 bases clipped from V and 6 bases from J, the junction kept 9 bases outside the gene matches. The entire variable domain, with the rest obtained from reference TRBV9 and TRBJ2-1, is as follows: DSGVTQTPKHLITATGQRVTLRCSPRSGDLSVYWYQQSLDQGLQFLIQYYNGEERAKGNILERFSAQQFPDLHSELNLSSLELGDSALYFCASTTGVLNEQFFGPGTRLTVL.

The chain links TRBV7-2 to TRBJ2-5; TRBD1 aligns across 8 bases. CDR3 length: 15 residues. The germline CDR1 and CDR2 sequences are SGHTA and FQGNSA. The V and J ends lost 2 bases and 5 bases, in that order; junction bases with no gene match: 7. CDR3 amino acids: CASSLNQGAGETQYF. The CDR3 DNA is TGTGCCAGCAGCTTAAATCAGGGGGCGGGTGAGACCCAGTACTTC.